Listed here are 6 T cell receptor beta chains from one sample, sequenced in a study of T cells after yellow fever vaccination. TCRdb recomputed calls from the 5' RACE reads with MiXCR, one row per CDR3 protein. The table has about 300,000 distinct CDR3 sequences, roughly 8.7% seen once. The sample consisted of CD4+ T cells sorted from PBMCs, taken 5 days after the yellow fever booster vaccination. These receptors were collected from a man younger than 30 who received the YFV17D yellow fever vaccine.

The chain couples TRBV4-2 to TRBJ2-7, with D possibly being TRBD2 (6 bases). The V gene's germline CDR1 is LGHNA and CDR2 YNFKEQ. This CDR3 spans 16 amino acids. Trimming took 0 bases from V and 3 from J, leaving 15 bases between them. The CDR3 region is CASSQDFREKDYEQYF. CDR3 sequence (DNA): TGTGCCAGCAGCCAAGATTTTCGGGAGAAAGACTACGAGCAGTACTTC.

The chain couples TRBV4-3 to TRBJ1-1; D possibly corresponds to TRBD1 (6 bases). Germline loops: CDR1 LGHNA, CDR2 YSLEER. The CDR3 is 14 residues long. The V gene lost 1 base and the J gene lost 6 bases, with 12 bases spanning the gap. The CDR3 protein is CASSQGYAGAEAFF. In DNA, the CDR3 is TGCGCCAGCAGCCAAGGTTACGCAGGGGCTGAAGCTTTCTTT.

This clonotype showed up just a few times. The V and J genes are TRBV20-1 and TRBJ2-5; 7 bases are shared with TRBD1. From germline, CDR1 is DFQATT and CDR2 SNEGSKA (reference sequence). The CDR3 consists of 14 residues. V lost 5 bases, J lost 4 bases, and 10 bases stayed unmatched. CDR3 nucleotide sequence: TGCAGTGCTTCCGGGACAGAATCGGGAGAGACCCAGTACTTC. Its protein product is CSASGTESGETQYF.

V is TRBV12-3 or TRBV12-4 and J is TRBJ1-1; D ambiguous. The V gene lost 5 bases and the J gene lost 1 base, with 5 bases spanning the gap. CDR3 size: 12 residues. Here the CDR3 reads CASSRRNTEAFF. Written as DNA, the CDR3 is TGTGCCAGCAGTCGTAGGAACACTGAAGCTTTCTTT.

The V and J genes are TRBV7-8 and TRBJ2-7; 9 nucleotides agree with TRBD2. Germline-derived CDR1 and CDR2 are SGHVS and FQNEAQ. The CDR3 is made up of 16 amino acids. The V segment lost 7 bases and the J segment 1 base; nucleotides outside the gene matches: 11. The DNA of the CDR3 is TGTGCCAGCATCCCCCAGAGGCTAGCGGGGTCCTACGAGCAGTACTTC. It specifies CASIPQRLAGSYEQYF.

This clonotype came up a few times. The genes are TRBV6-2 or TRBV6-3 and TRBJ1-4; the D is unclear. The CDR3 is made up of 14 amino acids. Trimming took 7 bases from V and 5 from J, leaving 14 bases between them. Germline lookup yields CDR1 MNHEY and CDR2 SVGEGT. The CDR3 is CASTSADTNEKLFF. DNA for the CDR3: TGTGCCAGCACTTCGGCGGATACCAATGAAAAACTGTTTTTT.